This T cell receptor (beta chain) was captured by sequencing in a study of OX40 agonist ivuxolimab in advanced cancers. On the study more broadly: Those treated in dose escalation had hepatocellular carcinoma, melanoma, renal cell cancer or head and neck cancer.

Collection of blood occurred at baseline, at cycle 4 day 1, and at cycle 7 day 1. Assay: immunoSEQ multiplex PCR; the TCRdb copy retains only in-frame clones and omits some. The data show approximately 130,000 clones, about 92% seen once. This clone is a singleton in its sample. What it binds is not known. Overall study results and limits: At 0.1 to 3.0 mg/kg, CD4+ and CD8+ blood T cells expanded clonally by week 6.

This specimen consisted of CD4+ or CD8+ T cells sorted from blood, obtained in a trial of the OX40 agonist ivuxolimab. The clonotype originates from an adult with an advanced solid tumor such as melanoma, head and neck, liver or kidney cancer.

CDR3 nucleotides: TGTGCCAGCTCACTGAATGACGGGGCCGAAGCTTTCTTT. Amino acid sequence: CASSLNDGAEAFF. The chain recombines TRBV18 with TRBJ1-1; the D gene is possibly TRBD1 (5 bases). Germline CDR1 is KGHSH and CDR2 is LQKENI. The V gene lost 4 bases and the J gene lost 8 bases, with 14 bases spanning the gap. CDR3 size: 13 residues.